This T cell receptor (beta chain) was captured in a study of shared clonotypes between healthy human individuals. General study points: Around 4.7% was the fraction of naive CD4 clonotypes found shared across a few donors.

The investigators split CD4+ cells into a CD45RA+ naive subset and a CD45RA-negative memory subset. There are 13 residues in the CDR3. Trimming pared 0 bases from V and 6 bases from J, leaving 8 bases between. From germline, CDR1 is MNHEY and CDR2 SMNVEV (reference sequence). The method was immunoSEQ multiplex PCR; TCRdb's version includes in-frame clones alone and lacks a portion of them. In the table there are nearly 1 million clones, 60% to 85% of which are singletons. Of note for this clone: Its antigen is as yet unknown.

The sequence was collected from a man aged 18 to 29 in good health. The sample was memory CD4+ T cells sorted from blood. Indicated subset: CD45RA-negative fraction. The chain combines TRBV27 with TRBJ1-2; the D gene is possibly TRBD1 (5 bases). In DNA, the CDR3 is TGTGCCAGCAGTTTATCGATCAGGGATGGCTACACCTTC. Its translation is CASSLSIRDGYTF.